This T cell receptor (beta chain) was identified in a study of OX40 agonist ivuxolimab in advanced cancers. Profiling relied on immunoSEQ multiplex PCR, and the TCRdb table lists in-frame clones only, not all of them. The repertoire includes about 50,000 clones, approximately 90% of them detected once, and about 6.5% sits in the top ten. Autoimmune disease history or systemic immunosuppression was exclusionary. The junction had 5 bases not matched to a gene; V was cut back by 3 bases and J by 1 base. CDR1 MNHEY and CDR2 SMNVEV come from the germline V gene (reference sequence). This CDR3 contains 16 residues.

This clonotype originated in an adult with an advanced solid tumor such as melanoma, head and neck, liver or kidney cancer. The sample in question was CD4+ or CD8+ T cells sorted from blood, obtained in a trial of the OX40 agonist ivuxolimab. J is TRBJ1-5 and V is TRBV27; TRBD1 agrees at 8 bases. For the CDR3, the DNA is TGTGCCAGCAGTTTGACCGGACAGGGAAGCAATCAGCCCCAGCATTTT. Protein: CASSLTGQGSNQPQHF.